This T cell receptor beta chain was identified during a study of T cell responses to AZD1222 COVID-19 vaccine (dated by TCRdb to the early 2020s). As for the study more broadly: AZD1222 recipients whose second dose came at about 4 weeks and those whose second dose came at about 12 weeks were combined into one group, since spike-specific TCR depth and breadth did not differ between the two schedules. Trial participants were enrolled into age subgroups of 18-55, 56-69 and 70-plus years, which contained about 150, 27 and 61 TCR-sequenced participants, respectively. TCR sequencing was performed for about 250 trial participants, of whom some 200 were given two doses of AZD1222 and around 25 were given two doses of MenACWY control vaccine.

The research as a whole found: Because no day 14 peak-response samples were available, the repertoires could be characterized only after the peak T cell response. The 56-69-year group was small, and its depth increase did not reach significance, likely because of low power. Reportedly, almost half of the unique spike-specific TCRs recognized epitopes lying outside the regions that are mutated in the B.1.351 and B.1.1.7 variants. Spike-specific TCR breadth and depth rose significantly after two AZD1222 doses compared with day 0 and with MenACWY recipients. Participants were mostly white British, with more females than males. The authors suggested clonal diversity may have been underestimated. CD4 TCRs associated with the vaccine covered the entire spike protein, and the dominant responses were in regions 160-218 and 743-854. Conclusions about previously exposed vaccinees are limited because only five or six AZD1222 recipients were SARS-CoV-2 seropositive at baseline.

The sample's time point, from its label and the paper: baseline before first vaccination. Samples from vaccinated people were obtained from the UK trials COV001 and COV002, which included a single-blind randomized controlled phase 2/3 trial of AZD1222 (ChAdOx1 nCoV-19) in healthy adults. Trial participant PBMC samples were collected at day 0 and day 28 after the second dose for TCRbeta chain sequencing. A note on this clone: Its cognate antigen has yet to be identified. Per-base qualities were not stored, and no clone one base away is much larger.

The CDR3 regions of human TCRbeta chains were subjected to immunosequencing. Per the original workflow: Repertoire TCRs were matched against a reference library of SARS-CoV-2-specific TCRs generated with the MIRA antigen-specificity platform. Breadth meant the fraction of unique TCRs that were SARS-CoV-2-associated, whereas depth meant the fraction of total T cells that were SARS-CoV-2-associated. Using the MIRA data, each spike-specific TCR was assigned both to the spike region to which the TCR was reactive and to a CD4 or CD8 class. Log10-transformed breadth and depth values were compared by one-way ANOVA with Sidak's multiple comparisons tests. Here the immuneACCESS table is served through TCRdb, limited to in-frame sequences with V and J called. Missing clones are a known gap in these copies; in checked studies unresolved V genes cover under half, and the rest lacks a known reason. The DNA was the basis for D and trimming; V, J and clone size are from that table. The sample records approximately 160,000 clones, approximately 93% of which are singletons. The leading ten clones occupy approximately 1% of the sample.

From its cysteine to its phenylalanine, the CDR3 spans 15 amino acids. Only CDR3 DNA remains: 45 bases, in frame from the first base. Trimmed from V: 8 bases; trimmed from J: 3 bases; junction bases lacking a gene match: 11. As encoded in the germline V gene, CDR1 is SNHLY while CDR2 is FYNNEI. The TCR sequence derives from an adult in good health. The rearrangement combines TRBV2 with TRBJ1-1; TRBD1 matches 8 bases in the middle. Material: peripheral blood, obtained on day 0 of AZD1222 vaccination. The DNA sequence reads TGTGCCAGCTTCGGGACAGGAGTTGTTGACACTGAAGCTTTCTTT. Its product reads: CASFGTGVVDTEAFF.